This TCR beta chain emerged from a study of T-cell memory formation after mild COVID-19. One entry per CDR3 protein, called by TCRdb with MiXCR from the 5' RACE reads. The sample includes about 210,000 distinct CDR3 sequences, 25% to 35% of them seen just once. V shed 1 base, J shed 8 bases, and the junction held 3 bases outside the gene matches. CDR3 length equals 15 residues. Sequenced input: PBMCs or a T cell subset sorted from them (not recorded which). This chain connects TRBV12-3 or TRBV12-4 to TRBJ2-1, with TRBD2 matching 12 bases. The origin of this receptor is an adult woman who had mild COVID-19 (a few samples of this study predate the infection). Cell type and time point are not known. CDR3 sequence reads: CASSLGLAGGDEQFF. CDR3 sequence (DNA): TGTGCCAGCAGTTTAGGCCTAGCGGGAGGGGATGAGCAGTTCTTC.